Listed below are T cell receptor beta chains from one sample, sequenced in a study of cytomegalovirus exposure and HLA in healthy donors. Measured with immunoSEQ multiplex PCR; TCRdb has only the in-frame clones, and not every one. The repertoire holds about 170,000 clones, roughly 80% seen once, with about 2.4% in the top ten. Sample: PBMCs. Source of these receptors: a male donor in good health and CMV-seronegative. Both conserved end residues are part of each CDR3. Each record gives: V gene, clone size, J gene, D gene, CDR3 protein, CDR3 DNA. D genes are given only for firm matches. Expanded clones are given a class, and other clones once, few, many or no size at all.

TRBV5-4	.	TRBJ1-2	.	CASSSIPGSDYGYTF	TGTGCCAGCAGCTCCATTCCAGGGTCGGACTATGGCTACACCTTC
TRBV7-9	.	TRBJ2-4	.	CASSLGETTKNIQYF	TGTGCCAGCAGCTTAGGAGAGACTACTAAAAACATTCAGTACTTC
TRBV9	.	TRBJ2-1	TRBD1	CASSVSTGQGYNEQFF	TGTGCCAGCAGCGTTTCCACCGGACAGGGCTACAATGAGCAGTTCTTC
TRBV18	.	TRBJ2-7	.	CASSRGGPYEQYF	TGTGCCAGCTCACGAGGGGGTCCCTACGAGCAGTACTTC
TRBV4-2	.	TRBJ2-7	TRBD2	CASSQYTGTSGSNEQYF	TGTGCCAGCAGCCAATACACAGGGACTAGCGGGAGCAACGAGCAGTACTTC
TRBV14	.	TRBJ1-2	TRBD1	CASSQTGDLNYGYTF	TGTGCCAGCAGCCAAACAGGGGACCTTAACTATGGCTACACCTTC
TRBV4-2	.	TRBJ1-2	TRBD1	CASTLDPTGPYGYTF	TGTGCCAGCACCCTAGACCCGACAGGGCCCTATGGCTACACCTTC
TRBV7-9	.	TRBJ2-1	TRBD2	CASSLLAGGYNEQFF	TGTGCCAGCAGCCTTCTAGCGGGAGGATACAATGAGCAGTTCTTC
TRBV7-2	.	TRBJ1-2	.	CASSLAQGLYGYTF	TGTGCCAGCAGCTTAGCGCAGGGTCTCTATGGCTACACCTTC
TRBV4-1	.	TRBJ2-7	TRBD2	CASSQTSGSSYEQYF	TGCGCCAGCAGCCAAACTAGCGGGAGCTCCTACGAGCAGTACTTC
TRBV6-5	few	TRBJ1-5	.	CASSPSGYQPQHF	TGTGCCAGCAGTCCCTCTGGCTATCAGCCCCAGCATTTT
TRBV5-8	.	TRBJ2-1	TRBD1	CASSLGGQGLEQFF	TGTGCCAGCAGCTTGGGGGGACAGGGCTTGGAGCAGTTCTTC
TRBV2	.	TRBJ2-5	.	CASRGPGGQETQYF	TGTGCCAGCAGGGGACCAGGGGGGCAGGAGACCCAGTACTTC
TRBV19	.	TRBJ2-2	TRBD2	CASKAGGLTGELFF	TGTGCCAGTAAAGCGGGAGGGCTCACCGGGGAGCTGTTTTTT
TRBV5-8	.	TRBJ2-3	TRBD2	CASSFSGRGTDTQYF	TGTGCCAGCAGCTTCAGCGGGAGGGGGACAGATACGCAGTATTTT
TRBV5-1	.	TRBJ1-1	.	CASSLEGWRGNTEAFF	TGCGCCAGCAGCTTGGAGGGTTGGCGGGGGAACACTGAAGCTTTCTTT
TRBV28	.	TRBJ1-4	TRBD1	CASSGQGGTEKLFF	TGTGCCAGCAGTGGACAGGGAGGGACTGAAAAACTGTTTTTT
TRBV5-8	.	TRBJ2-7	TRBD2	CASSYGTIYEQYF	TGTGCCAGCAGCTACGGGACTATATACGAGCAGTACTTC
TRBV7-2	.	TRBJ2-7	.	CASSLGSGIEQYF	TGTGCCAGCAGCTTAGGTTCCGGGATCGAGCAGTACTTC
TRBV2	.	TRBJ1-5	TRBD1	CASSVLGQGALNQPQHF	TGTGCCAGCAGTGTCCTGGGACAGGGGGCCTTAAATCAGCCCCAGCATTTT
TRBV19	.	TRBJ1-2	TRBD1	CASSSGGQGAYGYTF	TGTGCCAGTAGTTCGGGAGGACAGGGGGCATATGGCTACACCTTC
TRBV7-9	.	TRBJ2-3	TRBD1	CASSFYTGGGTGGTDTQYF	TGTGCCAGCAGCTTCTACACAGGGGGTGGAACGGGAGGCACAGATACGCAGTATTTT
TRBV7-8	.	TRBJ2-7	TRBD2	CASSLELAGAYEQYF	TGTGCCAGCAGCTTAGAACTAGCGGGAGCCTACGAGCAGTACTTC
TRBV9	few	TRBJ1-1	.	CASSAREGGAAGTEAFF	TGTGCCAGCAGCGCACGGGAGGGGGGGGCTGCCGGGACTGAAGCTTTCTTT
TRBV6-1	.	TRBJ2-7	TRBD1	CASSSWTGRDEQYF	TGTGCCAGCAGTTCCTGGACAGGGCGGGACGAGCAGTACTTC
TRBV27	.	TRBJ1-6	TRBD1	CASSPGQGSSYNSPLHF	TGTGCCAGCAGTCCCGGACAGGGGAGCTCCTATAATTCACCCCTCCACTTT
TRBV29-1	.	TRBJ2-7	TRBD2	CSAAGGAPRQGNEQYF	TGCAGCGCTGCGGGAGGGGCCCCAAGGCAGGGGAACGAGCAGTACTTC
TRBV5-4	few	TRBJ1-5	.	CASEGGVSNQPQHF	TGTGCCAGCGAGGGTGGGGTTAGCAATCAGCCCCAGCATTTT
TRBV5-1	.	TRBJ2-5	.	CASSLAEETQYF	TGCGCCAGCAGCTTGGCAGAAGAGACCCAGTACTTC
TRBV29-1	.	TRBJ2-2	.	CSVEPPGVVGELFF	TGCAGCGTTGAACCGCCAGGGGTTGTCGGGGAGCTGTTTTTT
TRBV12-5	.	TRBJ2-2	TRBD2	CASGFQAGAHTGELFF	TGTGCTAGTGGTTTCCAAGCGGGAGCGCACACCGGGGAGCTGTTTTTT
TRBV6-1	few	TRBJ2-7	.	CASSEGGRGQYF	TGTGCCAGCAGTGAAGGAGGGCGGGGGCAGTACTTC
TRBV4-1	.	TRBJ2-7	TRBD1	CASSYVTGDYEQYF	TGCGCCAGCAGCTATGTGACAGGGGACTACGAGCAGTACTTC
TRBV6-1	.	TRBJ2-2	.	CASSEALWRTTGELFF	TGTGCCAGCAGTGAAGCTTTATGGAGAACCACCGGGGAGCTGTTTTTT
TRBV7-3	.	TRBJ1-1	.	CASSLNSGTPAFF	TGTGCCAGCAGCTTAAACTCAGGTACTCCAGCTTTCTTT
TRBV5-8	.	TRBJ1-5	.	CASSWRGEGQPQHF	TGTGCCAGCAGCTGGCGGGGGGAAGGCCAGCCCCAGCATTTT
TRBV7-2	once	TRBJ1-4	.	CASSLLRVTNEKLFF	TGTGCCAGCAGCTTACTCAGGGTAACTAATGAAAAACTGTTTTTT
TRBV4-1	.	TRBJ2-1	.	CASSQDRAGSYNEQFF	TGCGCCAGCAGCCAAGATCGAGCGGGTTCCTACAATGAGCAGTTCTTC
TRBV6-1	few	TRBJ1-2	TRBD1	CASSERTGSGGYTF	TGTGCCAGCAGTGAACGGACAGGGAGTGGTGGCTACACCTTC
TRBV30	.	TRBJ1-1	.	CAWRLGGNTEAFF	TGTGCCTGGAGATTGGGAGGGAACACTGAAGCTTTCTTT
TRBV5-4	.	TRBJ2-7	.	CASSLDTYEQYF	TGTGCCAGCAGCTTGGACACCTACGAGCAGTACTTC
TRBV10-1	once	TRBJ1-2	.	CASGTSRAGPPLFLYGYTF	TGCGCCAGCGGGACTAGTAGGGCAGGACCACCCCTATTCCTATATGGCTACACCTTC
TRBV9	.	TRBJ2-3	.	CASSVVWSGSSTDTQYF	TGTGCCAGCAGCGTAGTTTGGAGCGGGTCCAGCACAGATACGCAGTATTTT
TRBV7-2	.	TRBJ2-1	TRBD2	CASSLDPGTSGGNYNEQFF	TGTGCCAGCAGCTTAGACCCCGGGACTAGCGGGGGAAACTACAATGAGCAGTTCTTC
TRBV28	.	TRBJ2-5	TRBD1	CASSIAGTGKETQYF	TGTGCCAGCTCTATAGCCGGGACAGGGAAAGAGACCCAGTACTTC
TRBV2	.	TRBJ1-2	.	CASSELVTVGNYGYTF	TGTGCCAGCAGTGAATTAGTGACAGTGGGTAACTATGGCTACACCTTC
TRBV2	few	TRBJ1-2	.	CASSDSGDGYTF	TGTGCCAGCAGTGATTCAGGGGATGGCTACACCTTC
TRBV7-8	.	TRBJ1-2	.	CASGGWDYGYTF	TGTGCCTCCGGGGGTTGGGACTATGGCTACACCTTC
TRBV5-6	.	TRBJ2-7	TRBD2	CASSSNQGLAAYEQYF	TGTGCCAGCAGCTCGAACCAGGGACTAGCGGCTTACGAGCAGTACTTC
TRBV28	.	TRBJ2-7	TRBD1	CASSSSWTGVSYEQYF	TGTGCCAGCAGTTCGTCATGGACAGGGGTGTCCTACGAGCAGTACTTC
TRBV28	.	TRBJ2-1	TRBD1	CASTGQGDSYNEQFF	TGTGCCAGCACTGGACAGGGAGATTCCTACAATGAGCAGTTCTTC
TRBV4-3	.	TRBJ1-5	.	CASSQDTGGNQPQHF	TGCGCCAGCAGCCAAGATACAGGTGGCAATCAGCCCCAGCATTTT
TRBV9	.	TRBJ2-7	TRBD1	CASSLDRGRREQYF	TGTGCCAGCAGCCTGGACAGGGGCCGTCGGGAGCAGTACTTC
TRBV5-1	.	TRBJ1-2	TRBD1	CASSAGQGANYGYTF	TGCGCCAGCAGCGCGGGACAGGGGGCAAACTATGGCTACACCTTC
TRBV5-4	once	TRBJ2-3	.	CASSFGQTNLGTQYF	TGTGCCAGCAGCTTTGGTCAAACTAATTTAGGTACGCAGTATTTT
TRBV18	.	TRBJ2-3	.	CASSREAGPSTDTQYF	TGTGCCAGCTCACGGGAGGCGGGGCCAAGCACAGATACGCAGTATTTT
TRBV28	.	TRBJ2-7	TRBD1	CASSFLGQGAAYF	TGTGCCAGCAGTTTCCTCGGACAGGGGGCTGCCTACTTC
TRBV5-6	.	TRBJ2-7	.	CASSLIAVASYEQYF	TGTGCCAGCAGCTTGATTGCGGTTGCGTCCTACGAGCAGTACTTC
TRBV25-1	.	TRBJ1-2	.	CASRTNGGYTF	TGTGCCAGCAGGACTAACGGGGGCTACACCTTC
TRBV27	.	TRBJ2-1	TRBD1	CASSSPVTGQGYNEQFF	TGTGCCAGCAGTTCCCCGGTCACGGGACAGGGGTACAATGAGCAGTTCTTC